These T cell receptor beta chains were read from a single sample in a study of vaccination effects on CD4 cells after COVID-19. The antigens these receptors bind are not known. The assay was immunoSEQ multiplex PCR, and TCRdb's table has in-frame clones only and misses some. The sample lists 25,000 to 30,000 clones, less than 75% occurring once. The source was CD4+ T cells from PBMCs cultured with HCoV-NL63 spike peptides, collected after COVID-19 vaccination. These receptor sequences come from a human donor who received a COVID-19 vaccine. Both conserved end residues are part of each CDR3. D genes are given only for firm matches. Rows give clone size only sometimes, using once, few, many, or a class for an expanded clone.

>TRBJ1-4|-|-|TRBV5-5
CASSYLGVGRVNEKLFF
TGTGCCAGCAGCTACCTGGGCGTCGGACGGGTTAATGAAAAACTGTTTTTT
>TRBJ2-3|-|-|TRBV12-3/TRBV12-4
CASSLGRGDTQYF
TGTGCCAGCAGTTTAGGCCGGGGAGATACGCAGTATTTT
>TRBJ2-1|TRBD2|-|TRBV6-1
CASSDLKAGGLYEQFF
TGTGCCAGCAGTGACTTAAAAGCGGGAGGCCTGTATGAGCAGTTCTTC
>TRBJ2-7|-|few|TRBV2
CASSVKYEQYF
TGTGCCAGCAGTGTGAAATACGAGCAGTACTTC
>TRBJ2-1|-|-|TRBV2
CASDVAREQFF
TGTGCCAGCGACGTTGCTAGGGAGCAGTTCTTC
>TRBJ2-1|-|-|TRBV5-4
CASSLAGASSYNEQFF
TGTGCCAGCAGCCTCGCGGGGGCTAGCTCCTACAATGAGCAGTTCTTC
>TRBJ2-7|TRBD1|-|TRBV6-1
CASSEPGTGSYEQYF
TGTGCCAGCAGTGAGCCAGGGACAGGGTCCTACGAGCAGTACTTC
>TRBJ2-7|TRBD2|-|TRBV6-5
CASGLEGGGSYEQYF
TGTGCCAGCGGGCTGGAGGGCGGGGGGTCCTACGAGCAGTACTTC
>TRBJ2-1|TRBD1|few|TRBV24-1
CATSEGQGNNEQFF
TGTGCCACCAGTGAGGGACAGGGGAACAATGAGCAGTTCTTC
>TRBJ1-5|-|-|TRBV5-1
CASSLGPLGNQPQHF
TGCGCCAGCAGCCTTGGACCCCTAGGCAATCAGCCCCAGCATTTT
>TRBJ2-1|TRBD2|-|TRBV3-1/TRBV3-2
CASSQGTRGAYNEQFF
TGTGCCAGCAGCCAAGGAACCCGGGGGGCCTACAATGAGCAGTTCTTC
>TRBJ1-6|TRBD1|-|TRBV14
CASSPRDSPSPLHF
TGTGCCAGCAGCCCGCGGGACAGTCCATCACCCCTCCACTTT
>TRBJ1-4|-|-|TRBV4-1
CASSPLGLEQGGSREKLFF
TGCGCCAGCAGCCCCTTAGGTTTGGAGCAGGGAGGAAGTAGGGAAAAACTGTTTTTT
>TRBJ2-1|-|-|TRBV5-1
CASSLGLSRDGLEQFF
TGCGCCAGCAGCTTGGGGTTGTCGCGGGACGGGTTGGAGCAGTTCTTC
>TRBJ2-3|TRBD2|once|TRBV5-1
CASSLVASGRGTDTQYF
TGCGCCAGCAGCTTGGTGGCTAGCGGGAGAGGCACAGATACGCAGTATTTT
>TRBJ2-4|-|-|TRBV10-2
CASSEIGPLAKNIQYF
TGCGCCAGCAGTGAGATAGGGCCCCTAGCCAAAAACATTCAGTACTTC
>TRBJ2-3|TRBD1|-|TRBV6-4
CASSDSAGQGEDTQYF
TGTGCCAGCAGTGACTCGGCGGGACAGGGAGAAGATACGCAGTATTTT
>TRBJ2-7|-|-|TRBV25-1
CASSEYRASYEQYF
TGTGCCAGCAGTGAGTACAGGGCCTCCTACGAGCAGTACTTC
>TRBJ2-7|TRBD1|-|TRBV9
CASSSGTVNYEQYF
TGTGCCAGCAGCTCCGGGACAGTAAACTACGAGCAGTACTTC
>TRBJ2-2|-|-|TRBV11-3
CASSSLATGELFF
TGTGCCAGCAGCTCGCTAGCGACCGGGGAGCTGTTTTTT
>TRBJ2-1|TRBD2|-|TRBV6-4
CASSDSAGGYNEQFF
TGTGCCAGCAGTGACTCAGCGGGGGGGTACAATGAGCAGTTCTTC
>TRBJ2-3|-|-|TRBV5-1
CASSFFEPLTDTQYF
TGCGCCAGCAGCTTCTTTGAACCCCTCACAGATACGCAGTATTTT
>TRBJ2-1|-|-|TRBV6-1
CASSENVWEVYSNEQFF
TGTGCCAGCAGTGAAAACGTATGGGAAGTCTACAGTAATGAGCAGTTCTTC
>TRBJ2-3|-|few|TRBV19
CASSVTGTDTQYF
TGTGCCAGTAGTGTAACAGGCACAGATACGCAGTATTTT
>TRBJ1-3|-|-|TRBV7-2
CASSAEGTTFGNTIYF
TGTGCCAGCAGCGCCGAGGGGACGACTTTTGGAAACACCATATATTTT
>TRBJ1-1|-|-|TRBV18
CASSRGLGEAFF
TGTGCCAGCTCACGAGGACTGGGTGAAGCTTTCTTT
>TRBJ1-1|-|-|TRBV10-3
CAIREGSNTEAFF
TGTGCCATCAGAGAGGGGTCGAACACTGAAGCTTTCTTT
>TRBJ1-1|-|few|TRBV6-6
CASSYRMNTEAFF
TGTGCCAGCAGTTATAGGATGAACACTGAAGCTTTCTTT
>TRBJ1-1|TRBD1|once|TRBV29-1
CSDYRGRNTEAFF
TGCAGCGACTACAGGGGCCGGAACACTGAAGCTTTCTTT
>TRBJ2-7|-|-|TRBV7-7
CASSPGDSSYEQYF
TGTGCCAGCAGCCCAGGAGATAGCTCCTACGAGCAGTACTTC
>TRBJ1-2|TRBD1|-|TRBV6-1
CASSEEGTGPGYGYTF
TGTGCCAGCAGTGAAGAGGGGACAGGGCCTGGCTATGGCTACACCTTC
>TRBJ2-5|-|-|TRBV6-5
CASSLRGGGLETQYF
TGTGCCAGCAGTTTACGCGGAGGCGGACTGGAGACCCAGTACTTC
>TRBJ2-2|-|-|TRBV4-2
CASSQDPRGRGNTGELFF
TGTGCCAGCAGCCAGGATCCCCGGGGTCGGGGGAACACCGGGGAGCTGTTTTTT
>TRBJ1-2|-|-|TRBV3-1/TRBV3-2
CASSQGQWDYGYTF
TGTGCCAGCAGCCAGGGACAATGGGACTATGGCTACACCTTC
>TRBJ1-4|-|-|TRBV5-5
CASSPGVSNEKLFF
TGTGCCAGCAGCCCTGGGGTGTCAAATGAAAAACTGTTTTTT
>TRBJ2-3|-|-|TRBV11-2
CASSFQVADTQYF
TGTGCCAGCAGCTTTCAGGTAGCAGATACGCAGTATTTT
>TRBJ1-2|-|-|TRBV29-1
CSVGQGRGYGYTF
TGCAGCGTTGGTCAGGGGCGCGGGTATGGCTACACCTTC